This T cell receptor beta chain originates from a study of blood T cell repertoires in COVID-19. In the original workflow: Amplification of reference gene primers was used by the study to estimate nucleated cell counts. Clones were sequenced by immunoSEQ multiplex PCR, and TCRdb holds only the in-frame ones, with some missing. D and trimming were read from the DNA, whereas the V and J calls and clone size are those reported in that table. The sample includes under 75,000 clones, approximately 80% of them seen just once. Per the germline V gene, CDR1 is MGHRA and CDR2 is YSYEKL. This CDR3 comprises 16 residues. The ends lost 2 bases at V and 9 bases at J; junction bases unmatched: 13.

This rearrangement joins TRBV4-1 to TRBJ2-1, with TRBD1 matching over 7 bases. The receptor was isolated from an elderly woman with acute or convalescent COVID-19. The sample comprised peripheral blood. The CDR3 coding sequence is TGCGCCAGCAGCCAATTTGGTAGCGCTCAGGGGGTTGAGCAGTTCTTC. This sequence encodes CASSQFGSAQGVEQFF.